Following are 21 T cell receptor beta chains from one sample sequenced in a study of spatial heterogeneity in lung cancer. Time point here: sample taken at primary tumor resection. Frozen PBMC, nontumor lung or tumor provided whole RNA, which was sequenced unsorted. TCRdb used MiXCR to reprocess the 5' RACE reads, holding one entry per CDR3 protein. The sample consists of under 50,000 distinct CDR3 sequences, roughly 5.5% of them appearing once. The sequenced sample was PBMCs, obtained at surgery. The origin of the receptors is a female donor with early-stage non-small cell lung cancer.

This clonotype was seen repeatedly, ten times or more. The chain couples TRBV29-1 to TRBJ1-4, with D perhaps TRBD1 (6 bases). V gave up 7 bases and J gave up 6 bases, with 18 bases separating them. The CDR3 has 14 residues. Germline V gene data show CDR1 as SQVTM and CDR2 as ANQGSEA. The CDR3 loop is CSGSKTGSDEKLFF. Written as DNA, the CDR3 is TGCAGCGGAAGCAAAACAGGGTCGGATGAAAAACTGTTTTTT.

This clonotype was observed a handful of times. This chain links TRBV7-2 with TRBJ1-3; D possibly corresponds to TRBD1 (5 bases). CDR1 SGHTA and CDR2 FQGNSA come from the germline V gene. The CDR3 is 16 residues long. Trimming removed 1 base at V and 3 bases at J, with 13 bases between. The CDR3 DNA reads as TGTGCCAGCAGCTTAGTCGGGCAGGGCGGTGGAAACACCATATATTTT. Its translation: CASSLVGQGGGNTIYF. Combining the CDR3 with reference TRBV7-2 and TRBJ1-3 gives the whole variable domain GAGVSQSPSNKVTEKGKDVELRCDPISGHTALYWYRQSLGQGLEFLIYFQGNSAPDKSGLPSDRFSAERTGGSVSTLTIQRTQQEDSAVYLCASSLVGQGGGNTIYFGEGSWLTVV.

This clonotype occurred many times. The J gene is TRBJ2-2, the V gene TRBV7-2, with D unresolved. In germline, CDR1 is SGHTA, CDR2 FQGNSA. The V gene lost 5 bases and the J gene lost 4 bases, with 17 bases spanning the gap. The CDR3 totals 16 residues. This chain's CDR3 is CASSPPVVSGTGELFF. As DNA, the CDR3 is TGTGCCAGCAGCCCGCCTGTGGTCTCGGGCACCGGGGAGCTGTTTTTT.

The chain is built from TRBV7-2 and TRBJ1-5, with a tentative D call TRBD1 (6 bases). V lost 0 bases to trimming and J lost 7 bases, with 13 bases between them. Germline CDR1 is SGHTA and CDR2 is FQGNSA. This CDR3 has 15 residues. CDR3 nucleotide sequence: TGTGCCAGCAGCTTAGCGTCAGGGGCCGGACAGCCCCAGCATTTT. As protein: CASSLASGAGQPQHF.

This clonotype is a singleton in its sample. A clone one base away is much larger, so this may be a read error. The rearrangement links TRBV29-1 to TRBJ2-5, with TRBD2 as a possible D gene (6 bases). This CDR3 region has 12 residues. Germline-derived CDR1 and CDR2 are SQVTM and ANQGSEA. The CDR3 reads CSAEAGRETQYF. The CDR3 bases are TGCAGCGCTGAAGCAGGGAGGGAGACCCAGTACTTC.

This clonotype has ten or more counts. The gene calls are TRBV9 and TRBJ2-7, with D perhaps TRBD2 (5 bases). The length of the CDR3 is 15 residues. Trimming pared 1 base from V and 3 bases from J, leaving 14 bases between. CDR1 is SGDLS and CDR2 is YYNGEE in the germline V gene. The CDR3 region has the DNA TGTGCCAGCAGCGTATCAGCAGGAGCGGTCTACGAGCAGTACTTC. Its protein is CASSVSAGAVYEQYF.

As for this clonotype: A much larger clone is a single base away; this may be a read error. V usage is TRBV6-5 and J usage is TRBJ1-2; TRBD1 matches 7 bases. The CDR3 totals 13 residues. From germline, CDR1 is MNHEY and CDR2 SVGAGI. CDR3 protein: CANSSLTGTGYTF. The DNA for the CDR3 is TGTGCCAACAGTTCCCTGACAGGGACCGGCTACACCTTC.

The V and J genes are TRBV27 and TRBJ2-5; D unclear. Deletions cut 0 bases from V and 5 bases from J, with 16 bases between. This CDR3 region has 16 residues. CDR1 is MNHEY and CDR2 is SMNVEV in the germline V gene (reference sequence). The DNA for the CDR3 is TGTGCCAGCAGTTTATCTCCCGGTGGAAGTTGGGAGACCCAGTACTTC. It specifies CASSLSPGGSWETQYF.

This clonotype was observed a few times. This rearrangement joins TRBV10-3 to TRBJ1-2, with D unclear. The CDR3 totals 14 residues. Trimming cost V 4 bases and J 2 bases, with 11 bases left between them. Germline V lookup: CDR1 ENHRY, CDR2 SYGVKD. CDR3 DNA: TGTGCCATCAGTGGTCTGATAACCAACTATGGCTACACCTTC. Its translation is CAISGLITNYGYTF.

This clonotype was seen a few times. The chain recombines TRBV10-3 with TRBJ1-4; tentative D call: TRBD1 (5 bases). The CDR3 is 16 amino acids. Germline CDR1 is ENHRY and CDR2 is SYGVKD. V lost 2 bases and J 3 bases, leaving 13 bases between the germline ends. CDR3 amino acids: CAISESFGQANEKLFF. The CDR3 coding sequence is TGTGCCATCAGTGAGAGCTTCGGACAAGCTAATGAAAAACTGTTTTTT.

This clonotype was counted ten times or more. The chain combines TRBV4-1 with TRBJ2-7; 9 bases fit TRBD1. Germline values: CDR1 MGHRA, CDR2 YSYEKL. The CDR3 covers 16 residues. Losses at the gene ends were 4 bases for V and 3 bases for J; bases not matched to a gene: 10. The CDR3 DNA reads as TGCGCCAGCAGCCCATGGGGGGGACAGGGTCGCTACGAGCAGTACTTC. Protein: CASSPWGGQGRYEQYF.

This clonotype was counted ten times or more. The chain combines TRBV30 with TRBJ2-3; possible D gene TRBD2, 6 bases. V lost 3 bases and J 6 bases, leaving 16 bases between the germline ends. Germline V lookup: CDR1 GTSNPN, CDR2 SVGIG (reference sequence). The CDR3 sequence is 14 residues long. Here the CDR3 DNA reads TGTGCCTGGAGGGCGGGACGGGGCATCGATACGCAGTATTTT. Residues: CAWRAGRGIDTQYF. Full variable domain (missing parts from reference TRBV30 and TRBJ2-3): SQTIHQWPATLVQPVGSPLSLECTVEGTSNPNLYWYRQAAGRGLQLLFYSVGIGQISSEVPQNLSASRPQDRQFILSSKKLLLSDSGFYLCAWRAGRGIDTQYFGPGTRLTVL.

This clonotype appeared many times. This chain connects TRBV7-9 to TRBJ1-1, with D possibly being TRBD1 (6 bases). This CDR3 has 19 residues. V lost 5 bases, J lost 0 bases, and 25 bases lay in between. Germline CDR1 and CDR2: SEHNR and FQNEAQ (reference sequence). For the CDR3, the DNA is TGTGCCAGCAGCCCACGCCACCGAGGGGGGGGCGTCATGAACACTGAAGCTTTCTTT. It translates to CASSPRHRGGGVMNTEAFF. The variable domain in full, with the rest retrieved from reference TRBV7-9 and TRBJ1-1, is DTGVSQNPRHKITKRGQNVTFRCDPISEHNRLYWYRQTLGQGPEFLTYFQNEAQLEKSRLLSDRFSAERPKGSFSTLEIQRTEQGDSAMYLCASSPRHRGGGVMNTEAFFGQGTRLTVV.

The chain couples TRBV19 to TRBJ2-5; perhaps TRBD2 as D (7 bases). The CDR3 has 15 residues. Germline CDR1 is LNHDA and CDR2 is SQIVND (reference sequence). V dropped 1 base and J dropped 1 base, with 10 bases sitting between them. For the CDR3, the DNA is TGTGCCAGTAGTATAGGTCGGGGGGCCCAAGAGACCCAGTACTTC. Protein: CASSIGRGAQETQYF.

This clonotype was counted at least ten times. The chain uses TRBV12-3 or TRBV12-4 and TRBJ1-5, with a weak D call TRBD1 (5 bases). V was pared by 5 bases and J by 3 bases, with 20 bases between. The CDR3 is made up of 17 amino acids. The CDR3 DNA reads TGTGCCAGCAGTACCAGGGTTGGGCCGATACTCAATCAGCCCCAGCATTTT. This translates into CASSTRVGPILNQPQHF.

This clonotype was counted many times. This chain links TRBV14 with TRBJ2-5; 8 positions agree with TRBD2. The germline V gene has CDR1 SGHDN and CDR2 FVKESK. Trimming removed 4 bases from V and 0 bases from J; junction bases left unmatched: 7. CDR3 length equals 16 residues. The CDR3: CASSPRLAWYQETQYF. The CDR3 DNA follows: TGTGCCAGCAGCCCTCGACTAGCGTGGTACCAAGAGACCCAGTACTTC.

This clonotype has ten or more counts. The chain links TRBV20-1 to TRBJ2-1, with TRBD2 matching over 10 bases. Unmatched junction bases numbered 13, after V lost 1 base and J lost 13 bases. The CDR3 has 15 residues. Germline CDR1 and CDR2: DFQATT and SNEGSKA (reference sequence). The CDR3 spells CSARVSGGLPNLQFF. The DNA for the CDR3 is TGCAGTGCTAGAGTTAGCGGGGGGCTCCCCAACTTACAGTTCTTC.

The chain carries TRBV15 and TRBJ1-1, with 9 bases matching TRBD1. V lost 5 bases and J lost 6; bases outside the gene matches: 10. From germline, CDR1 is LNHNV and CDR2 YYDKDF (reference sequence). The CDR3 totals 15 residues. CDR3 in amino acids: CATSPRDRELAEAFF. The CDR3 DNA reads TGTGCCACCAGCCCGCGGGACAGGGAACTGGCTGAAGCTTTCTTT.

At least ten counts were recorded for this clonotype. This chain links TRBV7-3 with TRBJ2-5; possibly TRBD2 for D (6 bases). The CDR3 loop spans 15 amino acids. Trimming left V 1 base short and J 3 bases short, with 12 bases between. CDR1 SGHTA and CDR2 FQGTGA come from the germline V gene. The CDR3 is CASSLMGGPEETQYF. Written as DNA, the CDR3 is TGTGCCAGCAGCTTAATGGGGGGACCAGAAGAGACCCAGTACTTC. Looking up the rest from reference TRBV7-3 and TRBJ2-5 gives the full variable domain: GAGVSQTPSNKVTEKGKYVELRCDPISGHTALYWYRQSLGQGPEFLIYFQGTGAADDSGLPNDRFFAVRPEGSVSTLKIQRTERGDSAVYLCASSLMGGPEETQYFGPGTRLLVL.

This clonotype was picked up many times. V usage is TRBV4-3 and J usage is TRBJ2-2, with a tentative D call TRBD2 (6 bases). From germline, CDR1 is LGHNA and CDR2 YSLEER. CDR3 length: 14 amino acids. The germline V and J ends were trimmed by 1 base and 6 bases, with 9 bases remaining between them. CDR3 DNA: TGCGCCAGCAGCCAAGGGAGGGCATCCGGGGAGCTGTTTTTT. The encoded protein is CASSQGRASGELFF.

This clonotype showed up just a few times. This rearrangement joins TRBV3-1 to TRBJ2-5, with a possible D match to TRBD2 (6 bases). Germline CDR1 and CDR2: LGHDT and YNNKEL (reference sequence). The CDR3 spans 19 residues. V was trimmed by 2 bases and J by 3 bases, leaving 25 bases between them. For the CDR3, the DNA is TGTGCCAGCAGCCAACCGGCCTTTCTAGGGACTGGACAAGAAGAGACCCAGTACTTC. It is translated as CASSQPAFLGTGQEETQYF.